The clone carrying this T cell receptor (beta chain) occurred a few times. Its antigen is not known. For TCRbeta, the library was prepared with unique molecular identifiers. TCRdb re-analysed the PCR reads in MiXCR, keeping a single row per CDR3 protein. The sample carries approximately 500,000 distinct CDR3 sequences, 25% to 30% recorded once. The data are from a study of T-cell reconstitution after alpha-beta-depleted transplantation in children. Notes on the study in general: After transplant, at about two months, alpha-beta T cells were reportedly derived from several hundred expanded graft clones. Among T cells one year after transplant, newly produced cells accounted for most counts and diversity.

The CDR3 is 14 amino acids. The clonotype comes from a boy in the first two years of life with Wiskott-Aldrich syndrome, due to receive a stem cell transplant. This sample comprised PBMCs, obtained before TCRalphabeta/CD19-depleted stem cell transplant. The chain combines TRBV21-1 with TRBJ2-1. TRBV21-1 is termed a pseudogene. In DNA, the CDR3 is TGTGCCAGCGCCTTACTTGGGCCCTACAATGAGCAGTTCTTC. Translation: CASALLGPYNEQFF.